Listed below are T cell receptor beta chains from one sample, sequenced in a study of shared clonotypes between healthy human individuals. Data came from immunoSEQ multiplex PCR; TCRdb stores just in-frame clones and leaves some out. The sample shows about 680,000 clones, more than 70% of them seen only once. Source material: memory CD4+ T cells sorted from blood. These receptors were collected from a woman aged 25-40 years in good health. The CDR3 runs from the conserved cysteine through the conserved F or W. The D gene is left open where the match is weak. Clone size is given for some rows only: seen once, a few or many times, or a class if the clone is expanded.

D gene	clone size	V gene	J gene	CDR3 DNA	CDR3 protein
NA	NA	TRBV6-1	TRBJ1-4	TGTGCCAGCAGTGCACCGGGCCTTTCTGAAAAACTGTTTTTT	CASSAPGLSEKLFF
TRBD1	NA	TRBV2	TRBJ1-1	TGTGCCAGCTCCGGGACAGCAAACGTCGGGGCTTTCTTT	CASSGTANVGAFF
NA	NA	TRBV6-5	TRBJ1-1	TGTGCCAGCAGTCCACTCCGAACAGTTGAAGCTTTCTTT	CASSPLRTVEAFF
NA	NA	TRBV29-1	TRBJ1-1	TGCAGCGTTGAAGATCAAGGCCTTGAAGCTTTCTTT	CSVEDQGLEAFF
NA	NA	TRBV28	TRBJ2-7	TGTGCCAGCTCCTGGGCTTCCTCCTACGAGCAGTACTTC	CASSWASSYEQYF
TRBD2	few	TRBV2	TRBJ2-7	TGTGCCAGCGTAGGTAGCGGGTACGAGCAGTACTTC	CASVGSGYEQYF
NA	NA	TRBV20-1	TRBJ2-5	TGCAGTGCTCGATCAGTCGAGACCCAGTACTTC	CSARSVETQYF
NA	NA	TRBV18	TRBJ1-1	TGTGCCAGCTCGTACAGGGTAGACACTGAAGCTTTCTTT	CASSYRVDTEAFF
TRBD1	NA	TRBV15	TRBJ2-5	TGTGCCACCAGCAGAGGACAGGGGGCGGGTGAGCAGTACTTC	CATSRGQGAGEQYF
NA	NA	TRBV20-1	TRBJ2-5	TGCAGTGCTACCCAAGAGACCCAGTACTTC	CSATQETQYF
NA	NA	TRBV15	TRBJ2-7	TGTGCCACCAGCGAGGTGGGAGACCGGGCGACCTACGAGCAGTACTTC	CATSEVGDRATYEQYF
NA	NA	TRBV11-2	TRBJ2-3	TGTGCCAGCAGCTTAGAGGTAGCAATGATGATGGATACGCAGTATTTT	CASSLEVAMMMDTQYF
NA	NA	TRBV5-6	TRBJ1-1	TGTGCCAGCAGCGGCCCGGACAGTATGAACACTGAAGCTTTCTTT	CASSGPDSMNTEAFF
NA	NA	TRBV7-2	TRBJ2-7	TGTGCCAGCAGCCAGGAACAGGGTGGAAGTGCGGAGCAGTACTTC	CASSQEQGGSAEQYF
NA	NA	TRBV29-1	TRBJ2-7	TGCAGCGTTGCCTCTAGCTCCTACGAGCAGTACTTC	CSVASSSYEQYF
NA	NA	TRBV28	TRBJ2-1	TGTGCCAGCACCAAACAGGGATATGAGCAGTTCTTC	CASTKQGYEQFF
NA	NA	TRBV11-2	TRBJ1-4	TGTGCCAGCAGCCGGGGAGGGGACGAAAAACTGTTTTTT	CASSRGGDEKLFF
NA	NA	TRBV9	TRBJ2-2	TGTGCCAGCAGCGTAGCCTCCGTCACCGGGGAGCTGTTTTTT	CASSVASVTGELFF
NA	once	TRBV19	TRBJ2-1	TGTGCCAGTAGCCGGCGGGGAGAGCAGTTCTTC	CASSRRGEQFF
NA	once	TRBV28	TRBJ1-2	TGTGCCAGCAGCTCCGGCCCCCGGGACTATTACTATGGCTACACCTTC	CASSSGPRDYYYGYTF
TRBD1	NA	TRBV28	TRBJ1-2	TGTGCCATACTGGGACAGCCGAGCTATGGCTACACCTTC	CAILGQPSYGYTF
TRBD1	medium-sized	TRBV5-4	TRBJ2-1	TGTGCCAGCAGCTGGCCCGGGACAGGGTCGAGCAATGAGCAGTTCTTC	CASSWPGTGSSNEQFF
TRBD2	NA	TRBV9	TRBJ2-1	TGTGCCAGCAGTAGTAGCGGGAGAACCGTAGGGGAGCAGTTCTTC	CASSSSGRTVGEQFF